The 31 T cell receptor beta chains below come from one sample, sequenced in a study of type 1 regulatory T cells (dated by TCRdb to 2020 to 2023). No cognate antigen is known for these TCRs. The instrument was an Illumina MiSeq. In TCRdb, the public reads were trimmed at Q25 with fastp and aligned with MiXCR, with productive beta chains retained. One record per CDR3 amino acid sequence lists the most common genes and DNA. For this sample the table gives approximately 43,000 distinct CDR3 sequences, of which 12% were detected only once. The top ten clones comprise around 8% of the sample. The sequencing sample was made of cultured non-Tr1 T cells, either the whole culture or a sorted T cell fraction (not recorded which). The sample's cell subset or site, from its label and the paper: non-Tr1 population from the T-allo10 product. The receptors were gathered from a human donor in good health.

Notes on this clonotype: Since a much larger clone is just one base distant, this may be a read error. V usage is TRBV7-2 and J usage is TRBJ1-5; possibly TRBD1 for D (5 bases). CDR3 size: 13 residues. Germline assignment: CDR1 SGHTA and CDR2 FQGNSA. CDR3 amino acids: CASSVMGDQAQHF. The CDR3, as DNA: TGTGCCAGCAGCGTTATGGGGGATCAGGCCCAGCATTTT. The whole variable domain, remainder taken from reference TRBV7-2 and TRBJ1-5, is GAGVSQSPSNKVTEKGKDVELRCDPISGHTALYWYRQSLGQGLEFLIYFQGNSAPDKSGLPSDRFSAERTGGSVSTLTIQRTQQEDSAVYLCASSVMGDQAQHFGDGTRLSIL.

This clonotype was counted at least ten times. This CDR3 is CASSSSGTTSNEQFF. The CDR3 nucleotides read TGTGCCAGCAGTTCATCCGGGACTACGTCAAATGAGCAGTTCTTC. This chain joins TRBV12-3 or TRBV12-4 and TRBJ2-1; 7 nucleotides match TRBD2. The CDR3 has 15 amino acids. Unmatched junction bases numbered 10, after V lost 4 bases and J lost 7 bases.

This clonotype was recorded a few times. The chain recombines TRBV9 with TRBJ2-1; TRBD1 aligns across 7 bases. In germline, CDR1 is SGDLS, CDR2 YYNGEE. The V gene end was trimmed by 3 bases and the J gene end by 7 bases; junction bases not matched to a gene: 10. There are 15 residues in the CDR3. CDR3 residues: CASSATQGLMNEQFF. CDR3 sequence (DNA): TGTGCCAGCAGCGCTACACAGGGGTTGATGAATGAGCAGTTCTTC.

The J gene is TRBJ2-5, the V gene TRBV11-3; a weak D match, TRBD2 (5 bases). Germline values: CDR1 SGHNT, CDR2 YENEEA. Trimming cost V 1 base and J 9 bases, with 12 bases left between them. The CDR3 consists of 13 residues. The CDR3: CASSLGPERAQYF. DNA of the CDR3: TGTGCCAGCAGCTTAGGCCCTGAGAGGGCCCAGTACTTC. The full variable domain, its missing parts supplied by reference TRBV11-3 and TRBJ2-5, is EAGVVQSPRYKIIEKKQPVAFWCNPISGHNTLYWYLQNLGQGPELLIRYENEEAVDDSQLPKDRFSAERLKGVDSTLKIQPAELGDSAVYLCASSLGPERAQYFGPGTRLLVL.

This clonotype was recorded at least ten times. The V and J genes are TRBV10-3 and TRBJ2-3, with D perhaps matching TRBD1 (6 bases). This CDR3 spans 13 amino acids. Trimming cost V 6 bases and J 3 bases, with 10 bases left between them. The V gene's germline CDR1 is ENHRY and CDR2 SYGVKD. CDR3 DNA sequence: TGTGCCATCAGCAAACAGGGTACAGATACGCAGTATTTT. Protein: CAISKQGTDTQYF.

This chain uses TRBV18 with TRBJ2-7; tentative D call: TRBD1 (5 bases). V lost 3 bases and J lost 6, with 21 bases in between. Germline values: CDR1 KGHSH, CDR2 LQKENI. The CDR3 runs 16 residues. The DNA of the CDR3 is TGTGCCAGCTCACCCTTGTCAGGGTCCTCTCCCGTCGAGCAGTACTTC. This sequence encodes CASSPLSGSSPVEQYF.

The chain carries TRBV18 and TRBJ1-1; D may be TRBD1 (5 bases). The CDR3 length is 13 residues. The V and J ends lost 4 bases and 5 bases respectively, with 11 bases between them. Germline V lookup: CDR1 KGHSH, CDR2 LQKENI. CDR3 coding DNA: TGTGCCAGCTCACAGGGGAAGGAGACTGAAGCTTTCTTT. This gives the protein CASSQGKETEAFF.

The chain has TRBV5-1 and TRBJ2-3, with TRBD2 identical over 7 bases. This CDR3 region has 13 residues. Trimming took 3 bases from V and 8 from J; bases not matched to a gene: 6. Germline loops: CDR1 SGHRS, CDR2 YFSETQ. The CDR3 here is CASSWGEGSTQYF. CDR3 DNA: TGCGCCAGCAGCTGGGGGGAGGGCAGTACGCAGTATTTT.

This clonotype appeared a few times. The chain has TRBV20-1 and TRBJ2-2, with TRBD2 identical over 10 bases. V shed 5 bases, J shed 6 bases, and the junction held 3 bases outside the gene matches. Germline V gene data show CDR1 as DFQATT and CDR2 as SNEGSKA (reference sequence). This CDR3 is 13 amino acids long. The CDR3 protein is CSAEGLAAGELFF. The DNA for the CDR3 is TGCAGTGCTGAAGGACTAGCGGCCGGGGAGCTGTTTTTT.

This clonotype was found many times. The chain has TRBV6-5 and TRBJ2-7; 7 nucleotides line up with TRBD1. Trimming took 7 bases from V and 5 from J; bases not matched to a gene: 2. In germline, CDR1 is MNHEY, CDR2 SVGAGI. The CDR3 runs to 11 residues. CDR3 nucleotide sequence: TGTGCCAGCAAGGGGGCCCACGAGCAGTACTTC. This sequence encodes CASKGAHEQYF.

V gene TRBV10-3 combines with J gene TRBJ2-2; D remains unclear. Germline CDR1 reads ENHRY; CDR2 reads SYGVKD. Trimming left V 6 bases short and J 6 bases short, with 5 bases between. The CDR3 is 11 amino acids. CDR3 bases: TGTGCCATCAGAGAGCCCGGGGAGCTGTTTTTT. Protein product: CAIREPGELFF.

The sample holds one count of this clonotype. The gene calls are TRBV7-2 and TRBJ2-7, with TRBD2 matching 7 bases. In germline, CDR1 is SGHTA, CDR2 FQGNSA. V dropped 4 bases and J dropped 7; count of bases not matched to a gene: 7. The CDR3 consists of 13 residues. The CDR3 coding sequence is TGTGCCAGCAGCTGGGCCGGGAGGTGGGAGCAGTACTTC. Protein sequence: CASSWAGRWEQYF.

Of note for this clonotype: A much larger clone lies one base from this, so it may be a read error. The chain has TRBV5-1 and TRBJ2-7; D might be TRBD1 (5 bases). The CDR3 has 12 amino acids. Germline V CDR1 and CDR2: SGHRS, YFSETQ. The CDR3 sequence is CGSSPGRGEQYF. DNA for the CDR3: TGCGGCAGCAGCCCGGGTAGGGGCGAGCAGTACTTC.

The table lists this clonotype with many counts. This rearrangement joins TRBV10-3 to TRBJ2-1; D remains unclear. Germline CDR1 ENHRY, CDR2 SYGVKD. The CDR3 consists of 13 residues. The ends were cut back, 2 bases at V and 10 bases at J, with 12 bases in the middle. The CDR3, as DNA: TGTGCCATCAGTGAGGCAATGTGGCGGGAGCAGTTCTTC. Residues: CAISEAMWREQFF.

The table lists this clonotype with a few counts. The CDR3 DNA reads TGTGCCTGGAGCCACGGGCTACAAGAGACCCAGTACTTC. Protein product: CAWSHGLQETQYF. The J gene is TRBJ2-5, the V gene TRBV30; no firm D call. The CDR3 totals 13 residues. Per the germline V gene, CDR1 is GTSNPN and CDR2 is SVGIG (reference sequence). The ends were cut back, 3 bases at V and 2 bases at J, with 10 bases in the middle. Drawing the rest from reference TRBV30 and TRBJ2-5, the complete variable domain is SQTIHQWPATLVQPVGSPLSLECTVEGTSNPNLYWYRQAAGRGLQLLFYSVGIGQISSEVPQNLSASRPQDRQFILSSKKLLLSDSGFYLCAWSHGLQETQYFGPGTRLLVL.

This clonotype was recorded at least ten times. V and J are TRBV29-1 and TRBJ1-3; perhaps TRBD1 as D (5 bases). There are 13 residues in the CDR3. Between the trimmed V and J ends, which lost 3 bases and 6 bases, there was a span of 12 bases. Per the germline V gene, CDR1 is SQVTM and CDR2 is ANQGSEA. The CDR3 here is CSVEPDRENTIYF. The DNA of the CDR3 is TGCAGCGTTGAGCCAGACAGAGAAAACACCATATATTTT.

About this clonotype: At one end the junction does not follow the germline gene, possibly because of a read error. The chain uses TRBV7-7 and TRBJ1-1; D may be TRBD1 (5 bases). The CDR3 is 13 amino acids. CDR1 and CDR2 from the germline V gene are SSHAT and FNYEAQ (reference sequence). The CDR3 DNA is TGTGCTAGCAGCGAGGGACCGAACACTGAAGCTTTCTTT. Its protein product is CASSEGPNTEAFF.

This clonotype was observed a handful of times. The chain joins TRBV18 to TRBJ1-2, with 7 bases identical to TRBD1. Trimming at V came to 3 bases and at J to 2 bases, leaving 6 bases not matched to a gene. The V gene's germline CDR1 is KGHSH and CDR2 LQKENI. CDR3 length: 15 amino acids. DNA of the CDR3: TGTGCCAGCTCACCGACGGGACAGCCGAACTATGGCTACACCTTC. This gives the protein CASSPTGQPNYGYTF. Full variable domain (remainder filled in from reference TRBV18 and TRBJ1-2): NAGVMQNPRHLVRRRGQEARLRCSPMKGHSHVYWYRQLPEEGLKFMVYLQKENIIDESGMPKERFSAEFPKEGPSILRIQQVVRGDSAAYFCASSPTGQPNYGYTFGSGTRLTVV.

This clonotype was counted ten times or more. The J gene is TRBJ1-3, the V gene TRBV5-1; no definite D call. This CDR3 is 12 amino acids long. Germline CDR1 is SGHRS and CDR2 is YFSETQ. V was shortened by 4 bases and J by 3 bases, with 5 bases between the two germline ends. The CDR3 loop reads CASSDIGNTIYF. The CDR3 DNA reads as TGCGCCAGCAGCGACATTGGAAACACCATATATTTT.

This clonotype was observed a few times. The J gene is TRBJ2-5, the V gene TRBV20-1, with 7 bases lining up with TRBD1. The length of the CDR3 is 15 residues. CDR1 and CDR2 (germline): DFQATT, SNEGSKA (reference sequence). The J segment lost 4 bases and the V segment lost 5 bases, leaving 13 bases of the junction unmatched. CDR3 DNA sequence: TGCAGTGCTTCCAATCGACAGGGCCAGACAGAGACCCAGTACTTC. Translation gives CSASNRQGQTETQYF.

As concerns this clonotype: This could be a read error, since a much larger clone is one nucleotide away. V gene TRBV24-1 combines with J gene TRBJ2-1; the D is unclear. The germline gives CDR1 KGHDR, CDR2 SFDVKD. This CDR3 spans 11 amino acids. CDR3 residues: CATRNLNELFF. The CDR3 nucleotides are TGTGCCACCAGGAATTTAAATGAGCTGTTCTTC.

This clonotype was found many times. This chain uses TRBV27 with TRBJ1-2; D remains ambiguous. V was cut by 0 bases and J by 4 bases, with 9 bases left in between. The CDR3 has 14 amino acids. Germline-derived CDR1 and CDR2 are MNHEY and SMNVEV (reference sequence). The CDR3 loop reads CASSLSAWSYGYTF. The CDR3 DNA follows: TGTGCCAGCAGTTTATCGGCGTGGAGCTATGGCTACACCTTC.

This clonotype was seen a few times. The chain is built from TRBV5-6 and TRBJ1-6; perhaps TRBD1 as D (5 bases). CDR3 length: 17 amino acids. Trimming stripped 3 bases from V and 8 bases from J, with 21 bases between. Looked up from germline, CDR1 is SGHDT and CDR2 is YYEEEE. The CDR3 loop reads CASSSSLDQGTDSPLHF. The CDR3 region has the DNA TGTGCCAGCAGCTCCTCCTTAGACCAGGGAACGGATTCACCCCTCCACTTT. The entire variable domain, with the rest obtained from reference TRBV5-6 and TRBJ1-6, is as follows: DAGVTQSPTHLIKTRGQQVTLRCSPKSGHDTVSWYQQALGQGPQFIFQYYEEEERQRGNFPDRFSGHQFPNYSSELNVNALLLGDSALYLCASSSSLDQGTDSPLHFGNGTRLTVT.

This clonotype occurred many times. J is TRBJ2-1 and V is TRBV11-3; D gene uncertain. The germline V and J ends were trimmed by 3 bases and 5 bases, with 5 bases remaining between them. The CDR3 consists of 12 residues. Germline V CDR1 and CDR2: SGHNT, YENEEA. In DNA, the CDR3 is TGTGCCAGCAGCTTCGATGACAATGAGCAGTTCTTC. Protein: CASSFDDNEQFF.

This clonotype has at least ten counts. In DNA form, the CDR3 reads TGCAGTGCTGCAGGACAGGGGAATTCACCCCTCCACTTT. Translated: CSAAGQGNSPLHF. The V gene is TRBV20-1, the J gene TRBJ1-6; 9 bases map to TRBD1. V shed 5 bases, J shed 7 bases, and the junction held 3 bases outside the gene matches. CDR3 length: 13 residues. Germline lookup yields CDR1 DFQATT and CDR2 SNEGSKA (reference sequence).

This clonotype was seen ten or more times. The CDR3 loop reads CASSPASRTSGETQYF. In nucleotides, the CDR3 is TGTGCCAGCAGTCCCGCGAGTCGGACTAGCGGGGAGACCCAGTACTTC. The gene calls are TRBV12-3 or TRBV12-4 and TRBJ2-5; 11 bases are a match to TRBD2. The CDR3 has 16 residues. V shed 5 bases and J 5 bases; nucleotides not matched to a gene: 10.

This clonotype occurred many times. V gene TRBV27 combines with J gene TRBJ1-1; D gene unclear. V was clipped by 5 bases and J by 0 bases, with 7 bases between them. The CDR3 is 13 amino acids. Germline V CDR1 and CDR2: MNHEY, SMNVEV (reference sequence). The CDR3 sequence: CASSPLLNTEAFF. In DNA form, the CDR3 reads TGTGCCAGCAGTCCCCTCTTGAACACTGAAGCTTTCTTT.

This clonotype was seen repeatedly, ten times or more. The chain couples TRBV20-1 to TRBJ2-3; D ambiguous. V gave up 3 bases and J gave up 2 bases, with 6 bases separating them. CDR3 size: 12 residues. Germline lookup yields CDR1 DFQATT and CDR2 SNEGSKA (reference sequence). CDR3 sequence: CSASLNTDTQYF. CDR3 bases: TGCAGTGCTAGTCTAAACACAGATACGCAGTATTTT.

To note about this clonotype: It is unclear where the CDR3 begins or ends on the DNA, so no DNA is shown, and the CDR3 is as TCRdb lists it. V gene TRBV28 combines with J gene TRBJ1-2. The CDR3 sequence runs 18 residues, both termini included. Germline V gene sequence: CDR1 MDHEN, CDR2 SYDVKM. CDR3 sequence reads: CASSFYICSAKPFEGYTF.

This clonotype has a count of ten or more. This chain links TRBV7-2 with TRBJ2-4; a possible D gene is TRBD1 (5 bases). The CDR3 runs to 16 residues. With 1 base removed from V and 0 bases from J, the gap between germline ends came to 10 bases. Germline-derived CDR1 and CDR2 are SGHTA and FQGNSA. CDR3 sequence: CASSLEGALAKNIQYF. The CDR3 DNA follows: TGTGCCAGCAGCTTAGAAGGGGCCCTAGCCAAAAACATTCAGTACTTC.

This clonotype was observed a few times. The V gene is TRBV20-1, the J gene TRBJ2-3; a possible D gene is TRBD1 (5 bases). The CDR3 consists of 15 residues. Germline V gives CDR1 DFQATT, CDR2 SNEGSKA (reference sequence). Trimming pared 1 base from V and 0 bases from J, leaving 11 bases between. The CDR3 reads CSARVPGMSTDTQYF. CDR3 nucleotides: TGCAGTGCTAGAGTGCCAGGGATGAGCACAGATACGCAGTATTTT.